Each of the 20 T cell receptor beta chains below was sequenced from the same sample in a study of beta chain features in type 1 diabetes listed by TCRdb under 2018. Libraries were made using the immunoSEQ multiplex PCR assay. The entire isolated RNA was reverse transcribed using the High Capacity cDNA Reverse Transcription Kit, and thus expressed TCRB transcripts were sequenced. Not all clones reach the TCRdb copy of this immuneACCESS table, which keeps in-frame sequences only. Checked studies attribute under half of the gap to unresolved V genes and leave the rest unexplained. This sample has a few hundred thousand clones in its table, and about a tenth of those were observed once. In total, the top ten clones hold 1% to 1.5% of the sample. Sequencing used central memory CD4+ T cells from blood. Receptors were obtained from a man aged 18 to 30 in good health.

Notes on this clone: This may stem from a read error, because a much larger clone lies one nucleotide away. This chain uses TRBV6-6 with TRBJ2-1, with TRBD2 matching over 10 bases. Germline V gives CDR1 MNHNY, CDR2 SVGAGI (reference sequence). This CDR3 contains 15 residues. Unmatched junction bases numbered 2, after V lost 6 bases and J lost 0 bases. The CDR3 reads CASRPSGSSYNEQFF. The CDR3 coding sequence is TGTGCCAGCAGACCTAGCGGGAGCTCCTACAATGAGCAGTTCTTC.

The chain combines TRBV19 with TRBJ2-7, with TRBD2 identical over 7 bases. CDR1 is LNHDA and CDR2 is SQIVND in the germline V gene (reference sequence). Trimming at V came to 10 bases and at J to 0 bases, leaving 9 bases not matched to a gene. The CDR3 length is 14 residues. CDR3 nucleotide sequence: TGTGCCACCTCGTGGGGCGGGAGCTCCTACGAGCAGTACTTC. Protein sequence: CATSWGGSSYEQYF.

The chain employs TRBV30 and TRBJ2-7; the match to TRBD2 covers 9 bases. CDR1 and CDR2 from the germline V gene are GTSNPN and SVGIG (reference sequence). The trim removed 3 bases at V and 7 bases at J, leaving 13 bases unmatched. The CDR3 covers 15 residues. The CDR3 DNA follows: TGTGCCTGGAGGGGAATAGCGGGAGTAAGTGGTGAGCAGTACTTC. It encodes CAWRGIAGVSGEQYF.

A few counts support this clone. The chain uses TRBV29-1 and TRBJ1-2; no clear D. V lost 7 bases, J lost 2 bases, and 11 bases lay in between. From germline, CDR1 is SQVTM and CDR2 ANQGSEA. The CDR3 covers 12 residues. CDR3 sequence: CSAEEDNYGYTF. CDR3 DNA: TGCAGCGCCGAGGAGGACAACTATGGCTACACCTTC.

This clone was found a few times. The chain carries TRBV7-3 and TRBJ2-7; TRBD2 is a possible D gene (7 bases). The CDR3 sequence is 13 residues long. From germline, CDR1 is SGHTA and CDR2 FQGTGA. The ends were cut back, 5 bases at V and 6 bases at J, with 14 bases in the middle. The CDR3 nucleotides are TGTGCCAGCAGCATACAGGGAGGGCGCGAGCAGTACTTC. Its translation is CASSIQGGREQYF. Based on the CDR3 plus reference TRBV7-3 and TRBJ2-7, the full variable domain is GAGVSQTPSNKVTEKGKYVELRCDPISGHTALYWYRQSLGQGPEFLIYFQGTGAADDSGLPNDRFFAVRPEGSVSTLKIQRTERGDSAVYLCASSIQGGREQYFGPGTRLTVT.

This clone was counted between two and nine times. At one boundary the junction diverges from the germline segment, which might be a read error. The chain is built from TRBV4-1 and TRBJ2-5; TRBD1 agrees at 9 bases. The CDR3 has 17 residues. Germline CDR1 and CDR2: MGHRA and YSYEKL. The CDR3 sequence: CSSSQELGQGSGETQYF. The CDR3 coding sequence is TGCTCCAGCAGCCAAGAACTGGGACAGGGCAGTGGAGAGACCCAGTACTTC.

This clone was seen more than once but under ten times. CDR3 coding DNA: TGTGCCAGCAGCTTACTTGGCGGGAGGAGCTCCTACGAGCAGTACTTC. Protein: CASSLLGGRSSYEQYF. This chain links TRBV7-2 with TRBJ2-7, with 8 bases aligning to TRBD2. This CDR3 is built from 16 residues. Unmatched junction bases numbered 6, after V lost 2 bases and J lost 0 bases. The germline CDR1 and CDR2 sequences are SGHTA and FQGNSA. The complete variable domain, with remaining parts taken from reference TRBV7-2 and TRBJ2-7, reads GAGVSQSPSNKVTEKGKDVELRCDPISGHTALYWYRQSLGQGLEFLIYFQGNSAPDKSGLPSDRFSAERTGGSVSTLTIQRTQQEDSAVYLCASSLLGGRSSYEQYFGPGTRLTVT.

The chain combines TRBV29-1 with TRBJ2-5, with TRBD2 matching over 8 bases. Germline V gives CDR1 SQVTM, CDR2 ANQGSEA. The CDR3 loop spans 12 amino acids. Losses at the gene ends were 5 bases for V and 4 bases for J; bases not matched to a gene: 3. For the CDR3, the DNA is TGCAGCGTTCAGACTAGCGTAGAGACCCAGTACTTC. Translated, it gives CSVQTSVETQYF.

The gene calls are TRBV7-9 and TRBJ2-2; D might be TRBD1 (6 bases). Germline V gives CDR1 SEHNR, CDR2 FQNEAQ (reference sequence). The V end was cut by 5 bases, the J end by 1 base, with 11 bases between. This CDR3 is 15 amino acids long. Here the CDR3 DNA reads TGTGCCAGCAGCCTGAAGACAGGGAACACCGGGGAGCTGTTTTTT. This gives the protein CASSLKTGNTGELFF.

This clone showed up many times. CDR3 sequence reads: CASSEGQFTDTQYF. CDR3 DNA: TGTGCCAGCAGCGAGGGACAGTTCACAGATACGCAGTATTTT. J is TRBJ2-3 and V is TRBV7-7; 7 bases line up with TRBD1. In germline, CDR1 is SSHAT, CDR2 FNYEAQ (reference sequence). The CDR3 is 14 residues long. With 5 bases clipped from V and 2 bases from J, the junction kept 4 bases outside the gene matches.

The rearrangement links TRBV25-1 to TRBJ2-5, with 10 bases lining up with TRBD1. The CDR3 totals 16 residues. The ends lost 1 base at V and 5 bases at J; junction bases unmatched: 7. The germline gives CDR1 MGHDK, CDR2 SYGVNS. CDR3 nucleotides: TGTGCCAGCAGTGAATTAGGGACAGGGGCGGTGGAGACCCAGTACTTC. Protein sequence: CASSELGTGAVETQYF.

For the CDR3, the DNA is TGTGCCAGCAGCCTCCAGTCCGCGACAGGGTGGTACGAGCAGTACTTC. As protein: CASSLQSATGWYEQYF. The V and J genes are TRBV11-2 and TRBJ2-7; TRBD1 aligns across 7 bases. From germline, CDR1 is SGHAT and CDR2 FQNNGV. V gave up 5 bases and J gave up 4 bases; unmatched junction bases: 14. The CDR3 length is 16 residues.

The rearrangement uses TRBV4-2 and TRBJ2-7; 7 nucleotides line up with TRBD2. The CDR3 runs 15 residues. The V gene end was trimmed by 4 bases and the J gene end by 3 bases; junction bases not matched to a gene: 9. The germline V gene has CDR1 LGHNA and CDR2 YNFKEQ. The CDR3 spells CASSPHLAADYEQYF. CDR3 coding DNA: TGTGCCAGCAGCCCCCACCTAGCGGCAGACTACGAGCAGTACTTC.

This clone was counted a few times. The V and J genes are TRBV28 and TRBJ2-4, with unresolved D. Trimming cost V 3 bases and J 0 bases, with 12 bases left between them. The germline CDR1 and CDR2 sequences are MDHEN and SYDVKM. This CDR3 has 16 amino acids. CDR3 region: CASSFSWVLAKNIQYF. Here the CDR3 DNA reads TGTGCCAGCAGTTTCAGTTGGGTACTAGCCAAAAACATTCAGTACTTC. The complete variable domain, with remaining parts taken from reference TRBV28 and TRBJ2-4, reads DVKVTQSSRYLVKRTGEKVFLECVQDMDHENMFWYRQDPGLGLRLIYFSYDVKMKEKGDIPEGYSVSREKKERFSLILESASTNQTSMYLCASSFSWVLAKNIQYFGAGTRLSVL.

This clone showed up just a few times. The chain uses TRBV5-1 and TRBJ2-3; D remains unclear. Trimming removed 4 bases at V and 0 bases at J, with 9 bases between. The CDR3 consists of 14 residues. CDR1 is SGHRS, CDR2 YFSETQ, per germline. The CDR3, as DNA: TGCGCCAGCAGCATTGCGACTAGCACAGATACGCAGTATTTT. Translating it yields CASSIATSTDTQYF.

Only a few counts were recorded for this clone. A far larger clone is a single base away, which makes a read error likely. The chain carries TRBV6-1 and TRBJ2-1; the D gene is possibly TRBD2 (5 bases). The V end was cut by 8 bases, the J end by 0 bases, with 11 bases between. Per the germline V gene, CDR1 is MNHNS and CDR2 is SASEGT. CDR3 size: 14 residues. The CDR3 bases are TGTGCCAGCCTGGACTCCAACTCCTACAATGAGCAGTTCTTC. Its translation is CASLDSNSYNEQFF.

The genes are TRBV15 and TRBJ2-7, with D possibly TRBD2 on 5 matching bases. The J call may be incorrect, as the DNA end agrees better with TRBJ2-5. Looked up from germline, CDR1 is LNHNV and CDR2 is YYDKDF (reference sequence). This CDR3 contains 13 residues. CDR3 sequence (DNA): TGTGCCACCAGCGCGAGGGCCGGGGAGACCCAGTACTTC. Its translation is CATSARAGETQYF.

This clone was counted between two and nine times. The rearrangement links TRBV7-9 to TRBJ1-2; 12 positions agree with TRBD1. In germline, CDR1 is SEHNR, CDR2 FQNEAQ (reference sequence). The trim removed 0 bases at V and 8 bases at J, leaving 10 bases unmatched. The CDR3 loop spans 17 amino acids. The CDR3 region is CASSLAGTGGVFGGYTF. The CDR3 DNA reads as TGTGCCAGCAGCTTAGCCGGGACAGGGGGCGTCTTTGGCGGCTACACCTTC.

The V and J genes are TRBV9 and TRBJ2-1; TRBD2 aligns across 9 bases. V was pared by 4 bases and J by 9 bases, with 14 bases of the junction left unmatched. The germline gives CDR1 SGDLS, CDR2 YYNGEE. This CDR3 has 16 residues. CDR3 protein: CASSPQGAGGPVEQFF. DNA of the CDR3: TGTGCCAGCAGCCCCCAAGGTGCGGGAGGGCCAGTTGAGCAGTTCTTC.

The rearrangement joins TRBV5-1 to TRBJ2-7, with D possibly being TRBD2 (6 bases). Germline V gene data show CDR1 as SGHRS and CDR2 as YFSETQ. The CDR3 spans 15 residues. Trimming took off 4 bases at V and 2 bases at J, with 16 bases between the two ends. CDR3 DNA sequence: TGCGCCAGCAGCACCACGGGGGACCCTACCTACGAGCAGTACTTC. Amino acid sequence: CASSTTGDPTYEQYF.